Sequencing of this T cell receptor beta chain was carried out in a study of blood T cells in healthy people across ages. In its sample, this clonotype was seen once. Samples each yielded at least 5.5 micrograms of total RNA. A sample-barcoded 5' primer and a J-beta primer mix were used in a second PCR of roughly 7 to 11 cycles. TCRdb passed the 5' RACE reads through MiXCR, listing each CDR3 protein once. The profile shows about 800,000 distinct CDR3 sequences, 20% to 30% of them singletons. CDR3 length: 15 residues. Germline CDR1 MGHDK, CDR2 SYGVNS. These data were also filed under a second study, of T cells of mothers and their children. That publication notes: Samples were obtained from a few healthy Caucasian mothers and their six children.

V gene TRBV25-1 combines with J gene TRBJ2-1; D unclear. The J call could be wrong; TRBJ2-7 is a better fit for the DNA end. Sequenced input: blood. The source is a boy between 10 and 17 years old in good health. The CDR3 is CASSAWGKSSYEQYF. CDR3 in DNA: TGTGCCAGCAGCGCCTGGGGTAAGAGCTCCTACGAGCAGTACTTC.